This T cell receptor (beta chain) was obtained from a study of identical twins. Study-wide results and caveats: The conclusions drew on cross-sectional statistical analysis instead of tracking the same donors. Out-of-frame TCR alpha sharing in monozygotic twins exceeded recombination model predictions. Weaker excess twin sharing was seen among beta out-of-frame sequences.

Of note for this clonotype: What it binds is not known.

TCRdb used MiXCR to reprocess the 5' RACE reads, holding one entry per CDR3 protein. The sample consists of 350,000 or so distinct CDR3 sequences, approximately 13% of them appearing once. Germline loops: CDR1 SEHNR, CDR2 FQNEAQ (reference sequence). Trimming removed 1 base at V and 8 bases at J, with 11 bases between. The CDR3 is 13 amino acids. These sequences were also reported in another study, on yellow fever vaccine responses in identical twins.

Sample: CD8+ T cells sorted from blood. This chain uses TRBV7-9 with TRBJ1-2; D unresolved. This sequence was found in a woman younger than 35 in good health. CDR3 sequence (DNA): TGTGCCAGCAGCTTAGGGGCAGTGGAAGGCTACACCTTC. The encoded protein is CASSLGAVEGYTF.